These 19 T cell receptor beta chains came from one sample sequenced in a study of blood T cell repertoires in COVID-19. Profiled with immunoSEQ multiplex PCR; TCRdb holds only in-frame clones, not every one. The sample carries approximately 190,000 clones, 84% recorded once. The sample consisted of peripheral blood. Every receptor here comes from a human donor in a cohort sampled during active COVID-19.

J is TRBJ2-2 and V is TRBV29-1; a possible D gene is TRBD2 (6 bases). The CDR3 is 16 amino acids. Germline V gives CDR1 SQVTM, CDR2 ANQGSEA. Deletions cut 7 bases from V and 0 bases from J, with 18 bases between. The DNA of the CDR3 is TGCAGCGCCCGAGCTGGGCGGGATGCGAACACCGGGGAGCTGTTTTTT. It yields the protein CSARAGRDANTGELFF.

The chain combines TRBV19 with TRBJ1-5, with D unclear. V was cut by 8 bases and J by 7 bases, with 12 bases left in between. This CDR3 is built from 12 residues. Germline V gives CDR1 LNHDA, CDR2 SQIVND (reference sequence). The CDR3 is CASSFVRQPQHF. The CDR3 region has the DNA TGTGCCAGTTCCTTCGTACGGCAGCCCCAGCATTTT. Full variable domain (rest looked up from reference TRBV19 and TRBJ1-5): DGGITQSPKYLFRKEGQNVTLSCEQNLNHDAMYWYRQDPGQGLRLIYYSQIVNDFQKGDIAEGYSVSREKKESFPLTVTSAQKNPTAFYLCASSFVRQPQHFGDGTRLSIL.

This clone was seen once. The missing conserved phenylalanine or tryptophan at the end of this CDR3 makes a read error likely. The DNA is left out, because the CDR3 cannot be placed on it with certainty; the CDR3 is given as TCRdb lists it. The CDR3: CASSLGPETFTL. This chain uses TRBV7-8 with TRBJ2-7; no check of the table's D call, TRBD1, against the DNA was made. Germline V gives CDR1 SGHVS, CDR2 FQNEAQ. Inclusive of both ends, the CDR3 amounts to 12 amino acids.

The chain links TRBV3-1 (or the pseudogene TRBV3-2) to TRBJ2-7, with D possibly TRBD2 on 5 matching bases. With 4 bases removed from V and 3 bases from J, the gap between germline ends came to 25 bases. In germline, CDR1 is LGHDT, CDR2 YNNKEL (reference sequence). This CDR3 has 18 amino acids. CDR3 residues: CASSPAVLRVWSGYEQYF. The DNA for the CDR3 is TGTGCCAGCAGCCCGGCCGTGCTTCGTGTCTGGAGCGGCTACGAGCAGTACTTC.

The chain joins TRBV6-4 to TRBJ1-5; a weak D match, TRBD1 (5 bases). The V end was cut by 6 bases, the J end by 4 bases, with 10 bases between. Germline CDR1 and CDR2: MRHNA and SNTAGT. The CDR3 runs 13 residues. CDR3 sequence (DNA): TGTGCCAGCAGCGAGACAGTAAATCAGCCCCAGCATTTT. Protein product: CASSETVNQPQHF.

CDR3 nucleotides: TGTGCCAGCAGCCAGGCTCGGACAGGGAGCCACGAGCAGTACGTC. This translates into CASSQARTGSHEQYV. V gene TRBV3-1 (or the pseudogene TRBV3-2) combines with J gene TRBJ2-7, with TRBD1 matching 8 bases. The CDR3 is made up of 15 amino acids. CDR1 is LGHDT, CDR2 YNNKEL, per germline (reference sequence). V was pared by 3 bases and J by 5 bases, with 9 bases of the junction left unmatched.

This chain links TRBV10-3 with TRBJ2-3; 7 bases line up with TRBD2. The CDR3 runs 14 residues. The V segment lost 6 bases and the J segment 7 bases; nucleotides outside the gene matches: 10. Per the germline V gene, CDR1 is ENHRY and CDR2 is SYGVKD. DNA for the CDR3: TGTGCCATCAGCCCATATAACGGGGGGAATACGCAGTATTTT. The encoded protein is CAISPYNGGNTQYF.

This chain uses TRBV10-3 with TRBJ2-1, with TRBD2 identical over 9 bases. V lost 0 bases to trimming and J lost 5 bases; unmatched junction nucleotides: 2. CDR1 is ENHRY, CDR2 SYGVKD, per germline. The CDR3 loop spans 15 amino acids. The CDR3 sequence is CAISESGLANNEQFF. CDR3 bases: TGTGCCATCAGTGAGTCTGGACTAGCGAACAATGAGCAGTTCTTC.

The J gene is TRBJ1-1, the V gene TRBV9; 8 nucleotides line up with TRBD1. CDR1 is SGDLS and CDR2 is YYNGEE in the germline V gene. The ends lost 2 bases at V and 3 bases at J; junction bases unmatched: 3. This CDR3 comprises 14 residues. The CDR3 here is CASSVDRGDTEAFF. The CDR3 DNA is TGTGCCAGCAGCGTCGACAGGGGTGACACTGAAGCTTTCTTT.

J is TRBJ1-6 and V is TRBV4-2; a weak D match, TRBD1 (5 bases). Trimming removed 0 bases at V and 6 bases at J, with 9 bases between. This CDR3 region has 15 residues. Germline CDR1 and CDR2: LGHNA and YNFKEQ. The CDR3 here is CASSQDLDSNSPLHF. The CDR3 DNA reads TGTGCCAGCAGCCAAGATTTAGACAGTAATTCACCCCTCCACTTT.

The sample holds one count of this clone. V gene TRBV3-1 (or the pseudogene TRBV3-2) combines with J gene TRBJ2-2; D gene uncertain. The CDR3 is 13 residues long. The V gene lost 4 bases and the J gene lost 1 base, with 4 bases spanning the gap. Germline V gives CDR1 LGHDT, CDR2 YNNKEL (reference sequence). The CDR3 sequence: CASSLWNTGELFF. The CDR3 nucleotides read TGTGCCAGCAGCCTATGGAACACCGGGGAGCTGTTTTTT.

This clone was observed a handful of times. The CDR3 coding sequence is TGTGCCAGCAGTGATCGGGGGTTACAGGAAAAACTGTTTTTT. Its translation is CASSDRGLQEKLFF. The chain uses TRBV6-1 and TRBJ1-4; D may be TRBD1 (5 bases). Germline-derived CDR1 and CDR2 are MNHNS and SASEGT. Trimming pared 3 bases from V and 8 bases from J, leaving 13 bases between. This CDR3 spans 14 amino acids.

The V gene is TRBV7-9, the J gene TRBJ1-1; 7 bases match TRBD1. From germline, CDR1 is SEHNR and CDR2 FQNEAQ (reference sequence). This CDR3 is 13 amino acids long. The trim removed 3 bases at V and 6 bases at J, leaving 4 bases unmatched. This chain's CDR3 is CASSFSQGSEAFF. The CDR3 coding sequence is TGTGCCAGCAGCTTTTCACAGGGGTCTGAAGCTTTCTTT.

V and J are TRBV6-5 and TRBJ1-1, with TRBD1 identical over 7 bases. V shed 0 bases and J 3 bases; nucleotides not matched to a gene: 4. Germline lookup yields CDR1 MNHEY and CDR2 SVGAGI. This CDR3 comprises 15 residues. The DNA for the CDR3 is TGTGCCAGCAGTTACTCTAGGCAGGGGGACACTGAAGCTTTCTTT. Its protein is CASSYSRQGDTEAFF.

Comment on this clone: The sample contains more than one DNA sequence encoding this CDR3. This CDR3 reads CASSRRQGGNTEAFF. The CDR3, as DNA: TGTGCCAGCAGTCGCCGACAGGGAGGTAATACTGAAGCTTTCTTT. This rearrangement joins TRBV6-5 to TRBJ1-1; 7 bases fit TRBD1. Germline loops: CDR1 MNHEY, CDR2 SVGAGI. This CDR3 has 15 residues. Trimming removed 5 bases from V and 5 bases from J; junction bases left unmatched: 11.

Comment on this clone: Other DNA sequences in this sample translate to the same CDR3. The CDR3 DNA follows: TGTGCCAGCAGCCAAGCTGGAGATTATGGCTACACCTTC. Its protein product is CASSQAGDYGYTF. This chain links TRBV3-1 (or the pseudogene TRBV3-2) with TRBJ1-2, with D unclear. The CDR3 has 13 amino acids. Germline CDR1 is LGHDT and CDR2 is YNNKEL (reference sequence). V shed 1 base and J shed 5 bases, with 8 bases lying between them.

CDR3 sequence reads: CASSPDSKNIQYF. Written as DNA, the CDR3 is TGTGCCAGCAGTCCAGACAGTAAAAACATTCAGTACTTC. V is TRBV5-5 and J is TRBJ2-4; TRBD1 is a possible D gene (5 bases). From germline, CDR1 is SGHKS and CDR2 YYEKEE (reference sequence). V was clipped by 5 bases and J by 4 bases, with 10 bases between them. This CDR3 spans 13 amino acids.

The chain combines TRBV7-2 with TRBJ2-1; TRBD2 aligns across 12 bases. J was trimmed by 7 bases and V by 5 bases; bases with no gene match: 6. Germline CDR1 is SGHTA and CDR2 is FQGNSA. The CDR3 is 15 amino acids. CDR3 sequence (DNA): TGTGCCAGCAGCGGACTAGCGGGAAATAGAAATGAGCAGTTCTTC. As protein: CASSGLAGNRNEQFF.

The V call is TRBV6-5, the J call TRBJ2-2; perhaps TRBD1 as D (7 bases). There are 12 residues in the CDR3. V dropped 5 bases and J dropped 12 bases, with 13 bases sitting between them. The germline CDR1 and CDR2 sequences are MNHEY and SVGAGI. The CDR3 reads CASSPTGRKLFF. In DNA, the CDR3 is TGTGCCAGCAGTCCGACAGGGAGGAAGCTGTTTTTT.